What follows are 23 T cell receptor beta chains derived from one specimen sequenced in a study of monozygotic twins with inflammatory bowel disease. TCRdb derives one entry per CDR3 protein from the 5' RACE reads, leaving out DNA. The sample table sets out about 160,000 distinct CDR3 sequences. Sequencing was done on a sample of blood. The receptors were sampled from a human donor with ulcerative colitis or Crohn's disease, or a healthy co-twin of an affected twin (not recorded which).

V gene TRBV3-1 combines with J gene TRBJ2-3. Germline values: CDR1 LGHDT, CDR2 YNNKEL (reference sequence). The CDR3 length is 17 residues. The CDR3 sequence is CASSQGLSGHSTDTQYF.

This chain joins TRBV20-1 and TRBJ2-7; TCRdb's D gene call, TRBD2, goes unchecked for lack of DNA. Germline V gives CDR1 DFQATT, CDR2 SNEGSKA (reference sequence). CDR3 length: 13 residues. The CDR3 protein is CSARGTSFYEQDF.

The chain uses TRBV20-1 and TRBJ1-1. Germline loops: CDR1 DFQATT, CDR2 SNEGSKA (reference sequence). This CDR3 has 13 residues. CDR3: CSAPGLMNTEAFF.

J is TRBJ2-1 and V is TRBV19; TCRdb's D call, TRBD1, is unchecked because there is no DNA. The length of the CDR3 is 16 residues. Germline V gives CDR1 LNHDA, CDR2 SQIVND (reference sequence). Here the CDR3 reads CASSIYTEGANNEQFF. Supplemented by reference TRBV19 and TRBJ2-1, the full variable domain reads DGGITQSPKYLFRKEGQNVTLSCEQNLNHDAMYWYRQDPGQGLRLIYYSQIVNDFQKGDIAEGYSVSREKKESFPLTVTSAQKNPTAFYLCASSIYTEGANNEQFFGPGTRLTVL.

This chain joins TRBV11-1 and TRBJ2-7; TCRdb picks TRBD2, but there is no DNA to check that call. The germline gives CDR1 SGHAT, CDR2 FQDESV (reference sequence). The CDR3 covers 13 residues. CDR3 residues: CASSLEAAYEQYF. The full variable domain, with the rest looked up from reference TRBV11-1 and TRBJ2-7, is EAEVAQSPRYKITEKSQAVAFWCDPISGHATLYWYRQILGQGPELLVQFQDESVVDDSQLPKDRFSAERLKGVDSTLKIQPAELGDSAMYLCASSLEAAYEQYFGPGTRLTVT.

V gene TRBV10-2 combines with J gene TRBJ1-4; TCRdb returns TRBD1, unconfirmable since there is no DNA. The CDR3 totals 18 residues. Looked up from germline, CDR1 is WSHSY and CDR2 is SAAADI. CDR3 sequence reads: CASSEDPPMTGHGEKLFF.

The chain combines TRBV20-1 with TRBJ2-1; no DNA is available, so the TRBD1 call from TCRdb remains unchecked. CDR1 is DFQATT and CDR2 is SNEGSKA in the germline V gene (reference sequence). There are 12 residues in the CDR3. The CDR3 protein is CSAWGTPNEQFF.

V usage is TRBV10-3 and J usage is TRBJ2-1. The CDR3 totals 13 residues. CDR1 is ENHRY and CDR2 is SYGVKD in the germline V gene. This chain's CDR3 is CASGSRIGDEQFF.

The chain links TRBV29-1 to TRBJ1-1. The CDR3 has 12 residues. CDR1 SQVTM and CDR2 ANQGSEA come from the germline V gene. CDR3 region: CSVESSGTRAFF.

The chain recombines TRBV7-8 with TRBJ1-5; TCRdb proposes TRBD1, but this gene call is untestable without DNA. The CDR3 consists of 13 residues. Germline V lookup: CDR1 SGHVS, CDR2 FQNEAQ. The CDR3 reads CASSTPGDQPQHF.

The chain joins TRBV20-1 to TRBJ2-3; lacking DNA, the TRBD2 call made by TCRdb goes unchecked. Germline V gene sequence: CDR1 DFQATT, CDR2 SNEGSKA (reference sequence). This CDR3 is built from 14 residues. The CDR3 reads CSARSREETDTQYF.

The chain employs TRBV4-3 and TRBJ1-1; TCRdb's D gene call, TRBD1, goes unchecked for lack of DNA. CDR1 LGHNA and CDR2 YSLEER come from the germline V gene. CDR3 length equals 15 residues. CDR3 loop: CASSQVAGGNTEAFF.

This chain connects TRBV7-8 to TRBJ2-3. Germline V gives CDR1 SGHVS, CDR2 FQNEAQ. CDR3 length: 15 residues. The CDR3 protein is CASSLETSSTDTQYF.

The rearrangement links TRBV10-3 to TRBJ2-3; the D gene TCRdb calls, TRBD1, cannot be checked with no DNA. The germline V gene has CDR1 ENHRY and CDR2 SYGVKD. The CDR3 consists of 12 residues. The CDR3 is CAVGGATDTQYF.

This chain joins TRBV5-1 and TRBJ2-3. CDR1 SGHRS and CDR2 YFSETQ come from the germline V gene. This CDR3 has 13 amino acids. The CDR3: CASRAGAPDTQYF.

V is TRBV6-5 and J is TRBJ1-1. Per the germline V gene, CDR1 is MNHEY and CDR2 is SVGAGI. This CDR3 is 15 amino acids long. The CDR3 sequence: CASSYSMGSNTEAFF.

The chain has TRBV4-1 and TRBJ2-7; absent DNA, TCRdb's TRBD1 call cannot be checked. The CDR3 runs 14 residues. Per germline, CDR1 MGHRA and CDR2 YSYEKL. This chain's CDR3 is CASSQEALNYEQYF.

The chain uses TRBV12-3 or TRBV12-4 and TRBJ2-7; TCRdb picks TRBD1, but there is no DNA to check that call. CDR3 length: 13 amino acids. The CDR3 here is CASGSPLVYEQYF.

The chain has TRBV5-5 and TRBJ1-5. The CDR3 runs to 15 residues. Germline CDR1 is SGHKS and CDR2 is YYEKEE (reference sequence). The chain's CDR3 is CASSSSVLPIHPQHF.

The V call is TRBV5-1, the J call TRBJ1-3; TCRdb returns TRBD1, unconfirmable since there is no DNA. The CDR3 is 15 amino acids. Germline V gene data show CDR1 as SGHRS and CDR2 as YFSETQ. This chain's CDR3 is CASSRDRRAGNTIYF.

CDR3 protein: CASSLRQGDQPQHF. This sequence joins TRBV5-1 and TRBJ1-5; TCRdb proposes TRBD1, but this gene call is untestable without DNA. Germline CDR1 is SGHRS and CDR2 is YFSETQ. CDR3 length: 14 amino acids. Together with reference TRBV5-1 and TRBJ1-5, the CDR3 gives the full variable domain: KAGVTQTPRYLIKTRGQQVTLSCSPISGHRSVSWYQQTPGQGLQFLFEYFSETQRNKGNFPGRFSGRQFSNSRSEMNVSTLELGDSALYLCASSLRQGDQPQHFGDGTRLSIL.

The genes are TRBV5-1 and TRBJ1-1. CDR1 and CDR2 from the germline V gene are SGHRS and YFSETQ. The CDR3 spans 14 residues. CDR3: CASSLGAANTEAFF.

This chain uses TRBV14 with TRBJ2-7; TCRdb designates TRBD1, a call that cannot be tested without DNA. CDR3 length equals 17 residues. CDR1 is SGHDN, CDR2 FVKESK, per germline. The CDR3 region is CASSQDWRGQGTDEQYF.